The 5 T cell receptor beta chains in this list originate from one sample, sequenced in a study of T cell clonality in common variable immunodeficiency. Notes on the study in general: Fewer deletions and N-nucleotide insertions were reportedly seen in common variable immunodeficiency TCR beta sequences.

No antigens are known for them. TCRdb's table, derived via immunoSEQ multiplex PCR, lists solely in-frame clones and lacks some. The sample has about 26,000 clones, none seen only once. The sequenced sample was peripheral blood mononuclear cells. The receptors shown here come from a human donor with common variable immunodeficiency.

The sample holds many counts of this clone. The read finishes 3 residues shy of the CDR3 end, and the germline J gene is used to complete it. V is TRBV20-1 and J is TRBJ1-5; 10 nucleotides match TRBD1. The germline V gene has CDR1 DFQATT and CDR2 SNEGSKA (reference sequence). Germline trimming cut 6 bases from V and 2 bases from J; bases unmatched to any gene: 10. The length of the CDR3 is 16 residues. CDR3 residues: CSAIDRGQRGNQPQHF. The covered CDR3 bases are TGCAGTGCCATCGACAGGGGGCAGAGGGGCAATCAGCCC.

There are a few counts of this clone. The CDR3 loop is CASSPGLAEQYF. Partial CDR3 DNA: TGCGCCAGCAGCCCCGGACTAGCCGAG. The chain uses TRBV5-1 and TRBJ2-7, with 8 nucleotides matching TRBD2. Read coverage stops 3 residues before the CDR3 terminus; the germline J gene supplies the remainder. Germline CDR1 SGHRS, CDR2 YFSETQ. CDR3 size: 12 residues. After removal of 4 bases from V and 6 bases from J, the junction contained 3 bases not matched to a gene.

The sample holds many counts of this clone. The CDR3 end falls 3 residues outside the read, so it is completed with the germline J gene. This chain connects TRBV20-1 to TRBJ2-7; possibly TRBD2 for D (7 bases). V was shortened by 6 bases and J by 2 bases, with 17 bases between the two germline ends. The CDR3 runs to 14 residues. Germline CDR1 DFQATT, CDR2 SNEGSKA (reference sequence). The CDR3 protein is CSAGGASSTYEQYF. The CDR3 DNA, read in part, is TGCAGTGCGGGGGGGGCTAGTTCAACCTACGAG.

For this clone: The sequenced fragment ends 3 residues before the CDR3 boundary, so the rest is inferred from the germline J gene. The rearrangement joins TRBV29-1 to TRBJ2-3; 8 nucleotides align to TRBD2. CDR1 and CDR2 (germline): SQVTM, ANQGSEA. Trimming cost V 2 bases and J 4 bases; bases outside gene matches: 8. The CDR3 runs 15 residues. CDR3 residues: CSVERASGPADTQYF. The DNA read from the CDR3 is TGCAGCGTTGAAAGGGCTAGCGGGCCCGCAGATACG.

This clone occurred a few times. Sequencing ends 3 residues short of the CDR3 end; the germline J gene provides the rest. The chain joins TRBV5-1 to TRBJ2-7, with D possibly TRBD2 on 5 matching bases. The CDR3 is 14 amino acids. The germline V gene encodes CDR1 SGHRS and CDR2 YFSETQ. Trimming removed 1 base at V and 0 bases at J, with 8 bases between. The sequenced part of the CDR3 DNA is TGCGCCAGCAGCTTGTCGGGGAACTCCTACGAG. Translating gives CASSLSGNSYE. The CDR3 reads in full as CASSLSGNSYEQYF.